The 10 T cell receptor beta chains listed next were all sequenced from one sample in a study of blood T cell repertoires in COVID-19. Sequenced by immunoSEQ multiplex PCR; TCRdb stores in-frame clones only, minus some. The sample consists of 250,000 to 300,000 clones, around 80% of them appearing once. Sample: PBMCs or T cells enriched from blood (not recorded which). The receptors were sampled from a man in his forties who had been exposed to COVID-19.

The V call is TRBV27, the J call TRBJ1-5; possibly TRBD1 for D (6 bases). This CDR3 has 15 residues. Germline loops: CDR1 MNHEY, CDR2 SMNVEV (reference sequence). Between the trimmed V and J ends, which lost 6 bases and 0 bases, there was a span of 12 bases. The DNA for the CDR3 is TGTGCCAGCAGCCTCAGACAGGTTAGCAATCAGCCCCAGCATTTT. This encodes CASSLRQVSNQPQHF.

The V and J genes are TRBV28 and TRBJ2-2; D may be TRBD1 (7 bases). This CDR3 spans 16 amino acids. Trimming stripped 2 bases from V and 6 bases from J, with 16 bases between. Germline CDR1 MDHEN, CDR2 SYDVKM. CDR3 sequence reads: CASSLPGGTAAGELFF. CDR3 nucleotide sequence: TGTGCCAGCAGTTTACCTGGCGGGACAGCGGCCGGGGAGCTGTTTTTT.

The table lists this clone with a few counts. The rearrangement uses TRBV12-3 or TRBV12-4 and TRBJ2-2, with TRBD2 matching over 7 bases. The CDR3 consists of 13 residues. Trimming at V came to 6 bases and at J to 7 bases, leaving 5 bases not matched to a gene. This chain's CDR3 is CASSTSVGGELFF. The CDR3 DNA follows: TGTGCCAGCAGCACTAGCGTCGGCGGGGAGCTGTTTTTT.

This clone was observed a few times. The chain joins TRBV10-2 to TRBJ2-6; no clear D. Germline CDR1 reads WSHSY; CDR2 reads SAAADI. Trimming cost V 6 bases and J 0 bases, with 15 bases left between them. This CDR3 has 17 amino acids. The DNA for the CDR3 is TGCGCCAGCAGCTGGGCCAAAGTAGGCTCTGGGGCCAACGTCCTGACTTTC. Amino acid sequence: CASSWAKVGSGANVLTF.

This chain connects TRBV19 to TRBJ1-5; D is unresolved. Between the trimmed V and J ends, which lost 11 bases and 1 base, there was a span of 12 bases. This CDR3 is 13 amino acids long. CDR1 LNHDA and CDR2 SQIVND come from the germline V gene (reference sequence). The DNA of the CDR3 is TGTGCCGCTCGAAGAGGCAGCAATCAGCCCCAGCATTTT. Its protein is CAARRGSNQPQHF.

The chain combines TRBV28 with TRBJ1-6; D is uncertain. The CDR3 loop spans 17 amino acids. The ends were cut back, 3 bases at V and 4 bases at J, with 16 bases in the middle. Per the germline V gene, CDR1 is MDHEN and CDR2 is SYDVKM. The CDR3 DNA sequence: TGTGCCAGCAGTTTTTACGGCCCCGCGGCGTATAATTCACCCCTCCACTTT. Its translation is CASSFYGPAAYNSPLHF. The variable domain in full, completed from reference TRBV28 and TRBJ1-6, reads DVKVTQSSRYLVKRTGEKVFLECVQDMDHENMFWYRQDPGLGLRLIYFSYDVKMKEKGDIPEGYSVSREKKERFSLILESASTNQTSMYLCASSFYGPAAYNSPLHFGNGTRLTVT.

This chain joins TRBV10-2 and TRBJ1-5, with TRBD1 as a possible D gene (5 bases). Trimming removed 4 bases from V and 4 bases from J, with 14 bases in between. The CDR3 is made up of 15 amino acids. The germline V gene encodes CDR1 WSHSY and CDR2 SAAADI. CDR3 sequence: CASSALLGGNQPQHF. CDR3 DNA: TGCGCCAGCAGTGCCCTATTGGGGGGAAATCAGCCCCAGCATTTT.

This rearrangement joins TRBV10-3 to TRBJ2-5; 8 bases map to TRBD2. The V segment lost 0 bases and the J segment 7 bases; nucleotides outside the gene matches: 10. This CDR3 has 16 residues. The germline V gene has CDR1 ENHRY and CDR2 SYGVKD. The CDR3 region is CAISESLAEPEGTQYF. CDR3 DNA sequence: TGTGCCATCAGTGAGTCACTAGCGGAGCCCGAGGGGACCCAGTACTTC.

This clone has just a few counts. J is TRBJ2-4 and V is TRBV19; 10 bases agree with TRBD2. The germline V gene encodes CDR1 LNHDA and CDR2 SQIVND (reference sequence). The CDR3 has 15 residues. The ends lost 4 bases at V and 6 bases at J; junction bases unmatched: 6. The CDR3 is CASSTIAGGTNIQYF. The CDR3 DNA is TGTGCCAGTAGTACTATAGCGGGAGGAACAAACATTCAGTACTTC.

The chain links TRBV5-4 to TRBJ2-7; no definite D call. The V gene's germline CDR1 is SGHNT and CDR2 YYREEE (reference sequence). The length of the CDR3 is 14 residues. Trimming took 2 bases from V and 0 from J, leaving 9 bases between them. The CDR3 region is CASSLEVSSYEQYF. CDR3 in DNA: TGTGCCAGCAGCTTAGAGGTGAGCTCCTACGAGCAGTACTTC.